The 21 T cell receptor beta chains presented below share a single source sample, sequenced in a study of graft-versus-host responses after intestinal transplantation. Their target antigens are unknown. Using immunoSEQ multiplex PCR, the repertoire was profiled, and TCRdb retains in-frame clones only, with some absent. This sample has about 91,000 clones, with around 93% found just once. The sequenced sample was unstimulated CD4+ T cells sorted from spleen or lymph node cells, obtained before transplant. These receptors were obtained from a human donor who was the organ donor for an intestinal transplant.

J is TRBJ1-1 and V is TRBV18, with D perhaps TRBD1 (6 bases). V was trimmed by 6 bases and J by 0 bases, leaving 11 bases between them. The CDR3 contains 14 residues. Germline-derived CDR1 and CDR2 are KGHSH and LQKENI. The CDR3 nucleotides are TGTGCCAGCTCGCCGACAGGAATGAACACTGAAGCTTTCTTT. Residues: CASSPTGMNTEAFF. The full variable domain, rest sourced from reference TRBV18 and TRBJ1-1, is NAGVMQNPRHLVRRRGQEARLRCSPMKGHSHVYWYRQLPEEGLKFMVYLQKENIIDESGMPKERFSAEFPKEGPSILRIQQVVRGDSAAYFCASSPTGMNTEAFFGQGTRLTVV.

The chain is built from TRBV28 and TRBJ1-1, with unresolved D. From germline, CDR1 is MDHEN and CDR2 SYDVKM. This CDR3 has 11 amino acids. With 7 bases removed from V and 0 bases from J, the gap between germline ends came to 3 bases. DNA for the CDR3: TGTGCCAGCACTTTGAACACTGAAGCTTTCTTT. Its translation: CASTLNTEAFF.

The J gene is TRBJ2-6, the V gene TRBV27; 7 bases are shared with TRBD1. Germline lookup yields CDR1 MNHEY and CDR2 SMNVEV (reference sequence). V shed 6 bases, J shed 0 bases, and the junction held 5 bases outside the gene matches. CDR3 length equals 16 residues. The CDR3 region has the DNA TGTGCCAGCAGCCGAACAGGGGTCTCTGGGGCCAACGTCCTGACTTTC. This sequence encodes CASSRTGVSGANVLTF.

This clone was recorded once. The J gene is TRBJ2-1, the V gene TRBV11-2; perhaps TRBD2 as D (6 bases). The CDR3 totals 15 residues. Trimming removed 4 bases at V and 1 base at J, with 11 bases between. The V gene's germline CDR1 is SGHAT and CDR2 FQNNGV. CDR3 nucleotides: TGTGCCAGCAGCTCCCGGGGACTTTCCTACAATGAGCAGTTCTTC. The encoded protein is CASSSRGLSYNEQFF.

This chain joins TRBV28 and TRBJ2-5, with 7 bases aligning to TRBD2. J lost 5 bases, V lost 5 bases, and 11 bases had no gene match. CDR1 is MDHEN and CDR2 is SYDVKM in the germline V gene. This CDR3 is 15 amino acids long. Here the CDR3 reads CASSIGAGVVETQYF. The CDR3 DNA reads TGTGCCAGCAGTATAGGGGCGGGAGTTGTGGAGACCCAGTACTTC.

The V and J genes are TRBV19 and TRBJ2-1; the match to TRBD2 covers 7 bases. Trimming at V came to 0 bases and at J to 4 bases, leaving 9 bases not matched to a gene. CDR3 length: 17 residues. Germline CDR1 reads LNHDA; CDR2 reads SQIVND (reference sequence). This CDR3 is CASSIEAGRGYYNEQFF. The CDR3 DNA sequence: TGTGCCAGTAGTATAGAAGCGGGGAGAGGTTATTACAATGAGCAGTTCTTC.

The chain recombines TRBV25-1 with TRBJ1-1; 10 bases map to TRBD1. This CDR3 has 15 amino acids. CDR1 and CDR2 (germline): MGHDK, SYGVNS. The J segment lost 3 bases and the V segment lost 6 bases, leaving 7 bases of the junction unmatched. The CDR3 sequence is CASSQTGGIDTEAFF. The CDR3 DNA follows: TGTGCCAGCAGCCAGACAGGGGGCATCGACACTGAAGCTTTCTTT.

The chain is built from TRBV4-2 and TRBJ2-1; TRBD2 agrees at 7 bases. The CDR3 extends over 17 amino acids. Germline V gives CDR1 LGHNA, CDR2 YNFKEQ. V gave up 3 bases and J gave up 3 bases; unmatched junction bases: 11. The CDR3 bases are TGTGCCAGCAGCCAGGTATGGGGCGGGGGAAGCTACAATGAGCAGTTCTTC. Translating it yields CASSQVWGGGSYNEQFF.

The chain couples TRBV5-6 to TRBJ2-1; D unresolved. Trimming stripped 4 bases from V and 1 base from J, with 9 bases between. The CDR3 sequence is 14 residues long. CDR1 is SGHDT and CDR2 is YYEEEE in the germline V gene. The CDR3 nucleotides read TGTGCCAGCAGCCCCTTTGTTTCCTACAATGAGCAGTTCTTC. This encodes CASSPFVSYNEQFF.

The genes are TRBV6-6 and TRBJ2-7; perhaps TRBD1 as D (6 bases). V lost 2 bases, J lost 3 bases, and 14 bases lay in between. Per germline, CDR1 MNHNY and CDR2 SVGAGI (reference sequence). This CDR3 has 15 residues. In DNA, the CDR3 is TGTGCCAGCAGTTACGACAATACAGGGTTCTACGAGCAGTACTTC. Its protein is CASSYDNTGFYEQYF.

This clone was seen once. The chain is built from TRBV5-1 and TRBJ2-7; TRBD1 is a possible D gene (5 bases). There are 14 residues in the CDR3. V lost 1 base, J lost 2 bases, and 10 bases lay in between. Germline-derived CDR1 and CDR2 are SGHRS and YFSETQ. CDR3 DNA: TGCGCCAGCAGCTTGTGGCAGGGCACCTACGAGCAGTACTTC. Amino acid sequence: CASSLWQGTYEQYF.

J is TRBJ2-2 and V is TRBV19; D gene uncertain. The germline CDR1 and CDR2 sequences are LNHDA and SQIVND (reference sequence). Trimming left V 7 bases short and J 7 bases short, with 13 bases between. The CDR3 is 13 residues long. CDR3 region: CASKRMELGELFF. CDR3 DNA sequence: TGTGCCAGTAAAAGGATGGAGCTCGGGGAGCTGTTTTTT.

The genes are TRBV7-3 and TRBJ1-1; the D gene is possibly TRBD1 (5 bases). Trimming removed 3 bases from V and 4 bases from J, with 12 bases in between. The CDR3 runs to 14 residues. Germline loops: CDR1 SGHTA, CDR2 FQGTGA. CDR3: CASSLGVGGTEAFF. CDR3 DNA: TGTGCCAGCAGCTTGGGGGTGGGAGGCACTGAAGCTTTCTTT.

V gene TRBV5-1 combines with J gene TRBJ1-2; possibly TRBD1 for D (5 bases). Germline assignment: CDR1 SGHRS and CDR2 YFSETQ. V gave up 6 bases and J gave up 0 bases, with 18 bases separating them. The CDR3 runs 16 residues. CDR3 protein: CASTEGLLGANYGYTF. The CDR3 DNA is TGCGCCAGCACCGAGGGACTTTTGGGAGCTAACTATGGCTACACCTTC.

The chain combines TRBV12-5 with TRBJ2-7, with D possibly being TRBD2 (6 bases). The CDR3 runs 15 residues. V shed 5 bases and J shed 2 bases, with 16 bases lying between them. Germline assignment: CDR1 LGHNT and CDR2 FRNRAP. CDR3 amino acids: CASGHRGSGAYEQYF. CDR3 nucleotide sequence: TGTGCTAGTGGTCACCGTGGTAGCGGAGCCTACGAGCAGTACTTC.

The CDR3: CASSLYGTGWGYTF. The CDR3 nucleotides are TGTGCCAGCAGTTTATACGGGACAGGGTGGGGCTACACCTTC. The chain links TRBV28 to TRBJ1-2; 9 bases are shared with TRBD1. Germline assignment: CDR1 MDHEN and CDR2 SYDVKM. The CDR3 is 14 amino acids. V gave up 1 base and J gave up 8 bases; unmatched junction bases: 5.

This clone was detected only once. The chain uses TRBV6-5 and TRBJ1-1; D is ambiguous. The CDR3 totals 13 residues. The germline V gene has CDR1 MNHEY and CDR2 SVGAGI. V was clipped by 2 bases and J by 5 bases, with 9 bases between them. DNA for the CDR3: TGTGCCAGCAGTTACCGGGAGAGGACTGAAGCTTTCTTT. It encodes CASSYRERTEAFF.

This rearrangement joins TRBV15 to TRBJ2-1; perhaps TRBD2 as D (7 bases). Trimming removed 6 bases from V and 7 bases from J, with 13 bases in between. CDR3 length equals 13 residues. Per germline, CDR1 LNHNV and CDR2 YYDKDF (reference sequence). The chain's CDR3 is CATRVGGGNEQFF. The CDR3 DNA reads as TGTGCCACCAGGGTGGGAGGGGGAAATGAGCAGTTCTTC.

This rearrangement joins TRBV5-1 to TRBJ1-6, with TRBD1 matching over 7 bases. The germline V gene encodes CDR1 SGHRS and CDR2 YFSETQ. This CDR3 comprises 16 residues. The J segment lost 4 bases and the V segment lost 4 bases, leaving 8 bases of the junction unmatched. The CDR3 region is CASSRDLQGYNSPLHF. The CDR3 coding sequence is TGCGCCAGCAGCCGCGACCTACAGGGGTATAATTCACCCCTCCACTTT.

This clone was seen a single time. This CDR3 reads CASSYGNSGNTEAFF. The CDR3 coding sequence is TGTGCCAGCAGTTACGGTAATAGCGGGAACACTGAAGCTTTCTTT. This chain joins TRBV6-6 and TRBJ1-1; no reliable D call. CDR1 and CDR2 from the germline V gene are MNHNY and SVGAGI (reference sequence). V was clipped by 2 bases and J by 1 base, with 11 bases between them. The CDR3 is made up of 15 amino acids.

The chain combines TRBV28 with TRBJ2-2; TRBD1 might be the D (5 bases). The germline V and J ends were trimmed by 5 bases and 7 bases, with 5 bases remaining between them. There are 11 residues in the CDR3. Germline V gene lookup returns CDR1 MDHEN and CDR2 SYDVKM. The CDR3 region is CASSRGGELFF. Here the CDR3 DNA reads TGTGCCAGCAGTAGGGGCGGGGAGCTGTTTTTT.